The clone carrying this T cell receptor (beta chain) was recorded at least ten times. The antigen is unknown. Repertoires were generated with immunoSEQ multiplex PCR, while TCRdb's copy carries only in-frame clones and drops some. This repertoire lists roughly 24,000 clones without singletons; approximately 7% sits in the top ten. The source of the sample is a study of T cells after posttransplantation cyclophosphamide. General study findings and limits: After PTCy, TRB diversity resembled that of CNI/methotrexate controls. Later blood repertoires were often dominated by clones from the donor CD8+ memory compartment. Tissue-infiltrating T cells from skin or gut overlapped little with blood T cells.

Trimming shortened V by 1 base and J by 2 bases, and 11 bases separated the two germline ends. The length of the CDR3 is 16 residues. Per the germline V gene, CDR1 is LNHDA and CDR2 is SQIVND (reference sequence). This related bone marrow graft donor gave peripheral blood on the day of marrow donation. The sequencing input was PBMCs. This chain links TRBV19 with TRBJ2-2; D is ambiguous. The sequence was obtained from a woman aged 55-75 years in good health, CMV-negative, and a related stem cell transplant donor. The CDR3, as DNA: TGTGCCAGTAGTATAGGCCTAGGTCTCAACACCGGGGAGCTGTTTTTT. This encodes CASSIGLGLNTGELFF.